This T cell receptor beta chain stems from a study of CD8 T cells in ankylosing spondylitis. Study results and caveats: Reactive arthritis synovial fluid and blood were previously reported to contain some motif variants. What seemed typical of ankylosing spondylitis blood was a TCR beta motif built from about 8 highly homologous variants.

Quantitative molecular-barcoded 5'-RACE generated the TCR beta libraries. TCRdb re-derived calls from the 5' RACE reads in MiXCR, one entry per CDR3 protein. The data hold more than 300,000 distinct CDR3 sequences, with approximately 8.2% observed a single time. Germline assignment: CDR1 MDHEN and CDR2 SYDVKM. The CDR3 runs to 12 residues. The V segment lost 6 bases and the J segment 7 bases; nucleotides outside the gene matches: 3. This clonotype occurred once. The antigen is not known. This sequence joins TRBV28 and TRBJ2-4; the match to TRBD1 covers 7 bases. This clonotype originated in a male donor with ankylosing spondylitis. Specimen: blood, either unsorted or a sorted T cell fraction (not recorded which). The CDR3, as DNA: TGTGCCAGCAGCCCACAGGGGAACATTCAGTACTTC. It codes for CASSPQGNIQYF.